This TCR beta chain was captured in a study of blood T cell repertoires in COVID-19. This CDR3 comprises 14 residues. CDR1 LNHDA and CDR2 SQIVND come from the germline V gene (reference sequence). The ends lost 9 bases at V and 0 bases at J; junction bases unmatched: 7. Profiling relied on immunoSEQ multiplex PCR, and the TCRdb table lists in-frame clones only, not all of them. The sample lists 150,000 or so clones; about 81% were seen once. V gene TRBV19 combines with J gene TRBJ1-1; TRBD1 matches 7 bases. The sequence came from a woman older than 75 with acute or convalescent COVID-19. Sample: peripheral blood. The CDR3: CASQTGQLNTEAFF. CDR3 DNA sequence: TGTGCCAGCCAGACGGGACAGCTGAACACTGAAGCTTTCTTT.